The present entry profiles one T cell receptor beta chain with its context. Its antigen is unidentified. These data belong to a study of response to subunit inactivated influenza vaccine. CDR1 MNHEY and CDR2 SVGEGT come from the germline V gene. V shed 5 bases and J 4 bases; nucleotides not matched to a gene: 6. CDR3 size: 15 residues. TCRdb analysed the RT-PCR reads with MiXCR anew, one entry per CDR3 protein. The profile shows around 790,000 distinct CDR3 sequences, approximately 21% of them singletons. Regarding the study as a whole: Each seasonal flu vaccination may recruit only limited new T cells, authors suggested.

Sequenced material: PBMCs from blood, taken more than 4 days after vaccination. The rearrangement links TRBV6-2 or TRBV6-3 to TRBJ2-1, with TRBD1 identical over 9 bases. The TCR was taken from a man in his forties or fifties who received an inactivated influenza vaccine. CDR3 bases: TGTGCCAGCAGTGTAGGGACAGGGATGTACAATGAGCAGTTCTTC. As protein: CASSVGTGMYNEQFF.